Each of the 21 T cell receptor beta chains below was sequenced from the same sample in a study of blood T cell repertoires in COVID-19. Profiled with immunoSEQ multiplex PCR; TCRdb holds only in-frame clones, not every one. The sample holds some 270,000 clones; around 93% are singletons and the top ten take 2.8%. The material sequenced was PBMCs or T cells enriched from blood (not recorded which). These receptors came from a man between 40 and 49 years old who had been exposed to COVID-19.

The chain employs TRBV20-1 and TRBJ2-1; 10 nucleotides line up with TRBD1. The germline V gene encodes CDR1 DFQATT and CDR2 SNEGSKA (reference sequence). The CDR3 loop spans 14 amino acids. V was pared by 3 bases and J by 6 bases, with 5 bases of the junction left unmatched. CDR3 DNA sequence: TGCAGTGCTAGTCCGAGGACAGGGGGCAATGAGCAGTTCTTC. It translates to CSASPRTGGNEQFF.

This sequence joins TRBV2 and TRBJ1-5; D is unresolved. Germline-derived CDR1 and CDR2 are SNHLY and FYNNEI. Trimming cost V 6 bases and J 6 bases, with 12 bases left between them. The CDR3 runs 13 residues. CDR3 protein: CASRPMTGQPQHF. The CDR3 DNA reads TGTGCCAGCAGACCAATGACGGGTCAGCCCCAGCATTTT.

The J gene is TRBJ1-1, the V gene TRBV4-1; D gene ambiguous. This CDR3 has 14 residues. Germline-derived CDR1 and CDR2 are MGHRA and YSYEKL. V lost 3 bases and J lost 6, with 14 bases in between. CDR3 protein: CASSHYGGNSEAFF. The CDR3 DNA reads TGCGCCAGCAGCCACTACGGCGGGAATTCTGAAGCTTTCTTT.

This chain joins TRBV7-6 and TRBJ2-5; 10 nucleotides match TRBD1. The CDR3 covers 19 residues. Per the germline V gene, CDR1 is SGHVS and CDR2 is FNYEAQ. With V trimmed by 0 bases and J by 0 bases, 10 bases remained unmatched. The CDR3 coding sequence is TGTGCCAGCAGCTTAGCGGGAACCTCCGGGACAGGGGACCAAGAGACCCAGTACTTC. Protein: CASSLAGTSGTGDQETQYF.

The J gene is TRBJ1-1, the V gene TRBV7-2, with D maybe TRBD1 (5 bases). The CDR3 loop spans 13 amino acids. Trimming stripped 5 bases from V and 6 bases from J, with 13 bases between. In germline, CDR1 is SGHTA, CDR2 FQGNSA. The CDR3 DNA reads TGTGCCAGCAGCCTCGGAGGGGTCCCTGAAGCTTTCTTT. This encodes CASSLGGVPEAFF.

This chain joins TRBV6-2 or TRBV6-3 and TRBJ2-3; 8 positions agree with TRBD1. Trimming removed 2 bases from V and 5 bases from J; junction bases left unmatched: 9. CDR3 length: 16 amino acids. Germline CDR1 is MNHEY and CDR2 is SVGEGT. For the CDR3, the DNA is TGTGCCAGCAGTTACCAGGCAGGGGGCGTTGTAGATACGCAGTATTTT. Its protein product is CASSYQAGGVVDTQYF.

The chain employs TRBV18 and TRBJ1-1, with D perhaps matching TRBD1 (5 bases). The germline V and J ends were trimmed by 7 bases and 1 base, with 16 bases remaining between them. CDR1 KGHSH and CDR2 LQKENI come from the germline V gene. This CDR3 contains 15 residues. DNA of the CDR3: TGTGCCAGCTGGGGGAACGGGAGAGCGAACACTGAAGCTTTCTTT. Its protein product is CASWGNGRANTEAFF.

The chain links TRBV5-1 to TRBJ1-6, with D unresolved. V lost 2 bases to trimming and J lost 7 bases, with 4 bases between them. This CDR3 is 12 amino acids long. Germline assignment: CDR1 SGHRS and CDR2 YFSETQ. CDR3 nucleotides: TGCGCCAGCAGCTTTGAGAATTCACCCCTCCACTTT. Protein sequence: CASSFENSPLHF.

This chain connects TRBV15 to TRBJ1-2; TRBD1 agrees at 8 bases. Trimming took 1 base from V and 2 from J; bases not matched to a gene: 9. Looked up from germline, CDR1 is LNHNV and CDR2 is YYDKDF (reference sequence). The CDR3 is 17 amino acids. In DNA, the CDR3 is TGTGCCACCAGCAGAGGGACGACAGGGGATCCCAACTATGGCTACACCTTC. Protein sequence: CATSRGTTGDPNYGYTF.

There are a few counts of this clone. This sequence joins TRBV5-1 and TRBJ1-5; 7 bases match TRBD1. CDR1 and CDR2 (germline): SGHRS, YFSETQ. The trim removed 4 bases at V and 6 bases at J, leaving 10 bases unmatched. The CDR3 has 15 amino acids. The CDR3 loop is CASSVSTGKGQPQHF. The CDR3 nucleotides read TGCGCCAGCAGCGTCTCGACAGGGAAGGGTCAGCCCCAGCATTTT.

The CDR3 nucleotides read TGTGCCAGTAGACCCCAGGGGTTTTCGGGTGGCTACACCTTC. It translates to CASRPQGFSGGYTF. The chain recombines TRBV19 with TRBJ1-2, with a possible D match to TRBD1 (6 bases). Trimming took 6 bases from V and 7 from J, leaving 18 bases between them. The CDR3 consists of 14 residues. Germline lookup yields CDR1 LNHDA and CDR2 SQIVND (reference sequence).

The chain joins TRBV28 to TRBJ2-3; D is uncertain. The germline V gene has CDR1 MDHEN and CDR2 SYDVKM. V lost 6 bases, J lost 2 bases, and 9 bases lay in between. CDR3 length: 13 residues. Here the CDR3 DNA reads TGTGCCAGCAGCACGGTTCCCACAGATACGCAGTATTTT. Encoded protein: CASSTVPTDTQYF.

J is TRBJ1-1 and V is TRBV28; D is ambiguous. Trimming cost V 5 bases and J 2 bases, with 6 bases left between them. Germline V gene lookup returns CDR1 MDHEN and CDR2 SYDVKM. The CDR3 length is 12 residues. The CDR3 sequence: CASSNYNTEAFF. The DNA of the CDR3 is TGTGCCAGCAGTAACTACAACACTGAAGCTTTCTTT.

V gene TRBV5-1 combines with J gene TRBJ1-1; 8 bases line up with TRBD1. J was trimmed by 6 bases and V by 4 bases; bases with no gene match: 17. In germline, CDR1 is SGHRS, CDR2 YFSETQ. The CDR3 contains 17 residues. The CDR3 DNA is TGCGCCAGCAGCCCAACCCGGGGATCAGGGGGCGCGGCTGAAGCTTTCTTT. Translating it yields CASSPTRGSGGAAEAFF.

The gene calls are TRBV6-5 and TRBJ1-3; a possible D gene is TRBD1 (5 bases). The CDR3 runs 15 residues. CDR1 and CDR2 from the germline V gene are MNHEY and SVGAGI. V lost 7 bases to trimming and J lost 0 bases, with 13 bases between them. CDR3 in amino acids: CASTKIDSSGNTIYF. DNA for the CDR3: TGTGCCAGCACAAAAATCGACAGCTCTGGAAACACCATATATTTT.

The chain is built from TRBV4-1 and TRBJ1-5; 9 nucleotides align to TRBD1. Germline V lookup: CDR1 MGHRA, CDR2 YSYEKL. The CDR3 runs to 17 residues. The trim removed 0 bases at V and 6 bases at J, leaving 9 bases unmatched. Here the CDR3 DNA reads TGCGCCAGCAGCCAAGATGAGGGACAGGGACGCGTTCAGCCCCAGCATTTT. This gives the protein CASSQDEGQGRVQPQHF.

The chain couples TRBV12-3 or TRBV12-4 to TRBJ1-5; D is unresolved. V was cut by 3 bases and J by 9 bases, with 12 bases left in between. This CDR3 region has 13 residues. The CDR3 loop is CASSFSGIGPQHF. CDR3 sequence (DNA): TGTGCCAGCAGTTTCTCGGGGATTGGGCCCCAGCATTTT.

This clone has only a few counts. The rearrangement links TRBV21-1 to TRBJ2-1; the D call in the table, TRBD2, was not verified against the DNA. TRBV21-1 is tagged as a pseudogene. The CDR3 runs to 14 residues. CDR3 residues: CASSKGTSGNEQFF. DNA of the CDR3: TGTGCCAGCAGCAAAGGGACTAGCGGCAATGAGCAGTTCTTC.

The gene calls are TRBV12-2 and TRBJ1-6. TRBV12-2 is deemed a pseudogene. This CDR3 contains 16 residues. The DNA for the CDR3 is TGTGCAAGTCGCTTAGGTCTCATTAGCCATAATTCACCCCTCCACTTT. Amino acid sequence: CASRLGLISHNSPLHF.

This chain connects TRBV11-1 to TRBJ2-7, with 12 bases matching TRBD1. The CDR3 consists of 14 residues. CDR1 and CDR2 from the germline V gene are SGHAT and FQDESV (reference sequence). J was trimmed by 7 bases and V by 5 bases; bases with no gene match: 6. The CDR3 DNA sequence: TGTGCCAGCAGCCCGGGACAGGGGGCAGGAGAGCAGTACTTC. Its protein product is CASSPGQGAGEQYF.

This sequence joins TRBV19 and TRBJ2-7; a possible D gene is TRBD2 (6 bases). This CDR3 contains 13 residues. V was cut by 4 bases and J by 0 bases, with 7 bases left in between. From germline, CDR1 is LNHDA and CDR2 SQIVND (reference sequence). DNA for the CDR3: TGTGCCAGTAGTACTAGCGTCTCCTACGAGCAGTACTTC. Translated, it gives CASSTSVSYEQYF. Using reference TRBV19 and TRBJ2-7 for the parts outside the CDR3, the full variable domain is DGGITQSPKYLFRKEGQNVTLSCEQNLNHDAMYWYRQDPGQGLRLIYYSQIVNDFQKGDIAEGYSVSREKKESFPLTVTSAQKNPTAFYLCASSTSVSYEQYFGPGTRLTVT.